The 25 T cell receptor beta chains presented below share a single source sample, sequenced in a study of T cell responses to AZD1222 COVID-19 vaccine. Clones were sequenced by immunoSEQ multiplex PCR, and TCRdb holds only the in-frame ones, with some missing. Among under 200,000 clones, under 95% were seen once, and the ten largest hold roughly 1.4%. The source material was peripheral blood, sampled 28 days after the second AZD1222 dose. These receptor sequences come from an adult who received the AZD1222 COVID-19 vaccine.

The chain joins TRBV5-1 to TRBJ1-1; 7 positions agree with TRBD1. CDR3 size: 19 residues. J was trimmed by 6 bases and V by 4 bases; bases with no gene match: 24. Germline CDR1 and CDR2: SGHRS and YFSETQ. DNA for the CDR3: TGCGCCAGCAGCCTTACCTACAGGGCCAGGACAGGAGGGAGCGCTGAAGCTTTCTTT. Its translation is CASSLTYRARTGGSAEAFF.

This chain uses TRBV19 with TRBJ1-3; no definite D call. V was pared by 2 bases and J by 2 bases, with 19 bases between. This CDR3 region has 18 residues. Germline V CDR1 and CDR2: LNHDA, SQIVND (reference sequence). This CDR3 is CASSIYLISEGTGNTIYF. The CDR3 DNA sequence: TGTGCCAGTAGTATATACCTTATCTCGGAGGGAACTGGAAACACCATATATTTT.

The chain employs TRBV19 and TRBJ1-1; D is possibly TRBD1 (5 bases). This CDR3 is built from 15 residues. Germline V gene lookup returns CDR1 LNHDA and CDR2 SQIVND (reference sequence). The germline V and J ends were trimmed by 4 bases and 5 bases, with 17 bases remaining between them. The CDR3 coding sequence is TGTGCCAGTAGTAGTGGGGCAGCCCGAGGGACTGAAGCTTTCTTT. Translated, it gives CASSSGAARGTEAFF.

V and J are TRBV5-5 and TRBJ1-4, with TRBD1 as a possible D gene (5 bases). V was cut by 1 base and J by 2 bases, with 12 bases left in between. Germline V CDR1 and CDR2: SGHKS, YYEKEE (reference sequence). The CDR3 has 16 residues. The DNA of the CDR3 is TGTGCCAGCAGCTTGCTAGGGACCGTCACTAATGAAAAACTGTTTTTT. Translating it yields CASSLLGTVTNEKLFF.

This rearrangement joins TRBV6-5 to TRBJ1-1, with D unclear. The CDR3 sequence is 15 residues long. Germline V gene data show CDR1 as MNHEY and CDR2 as SVGAGI. V lost 0 bases to trimming and J lost 0 bases, with 8 bases between them. DNA of the CDR3: TGTGCCAGCAGTTACTCCCGGACGGTGAACACTGAAGCTTTCTTT. Its protein is CASSYSRTVNTEAFF.

V usage is TRBV6-5 and J usage is TRBJ1-2, with 7 bases aligning to TRBD1. This CDR3 spans 14 amino acids. J gave up 2 bases and V 6 bases, and 6 bases lay outside the gene matches. Germline CDR1 and CDR2: MNHEY and SVGAGI. CDR3 sequence reads: CASRPGQRNYGYTF. DNA for the CDR3: TGTGCCAGCAGGCCGGGACAGCGAAACTATGGCTACACCTTC.

The J gene is TRBJ1-4, the V gene TRBV4-1, with TRBD1 matching 7 bases. This CDR3 has 13 amino acids. V lost 2 bases to trimming and J lost 10 bases; unmatched junction nucleotides: 4. The germline V gene has CDR1 MGHRA and CDR2 YSYEKL. CDR3: CASSQTGVGKLFF. In nucleotides, the CDR3 is TGCGCCAGCAGCCAAACAGGGGTGGGAAAACTGTTTTTT.

The chain recombines TRBV14 with TRBJ2-3; D remains ambiguous. The CDR3 totals 15 residues. CDR1 and CDR2 (germline): SGHDN, FVKESK. Between the trimmed V and J ends, which lost 1 base and 0 bases, there was a span of 8 bases. DNA of the CDR3: TGTGCCAGCAGCCAAGGTCCCTCCAGCACAGATACGCAGTATTTT. The encoded protein is CASSQGPSSTDTQYF. Complete variable domain (other parts from reference TRBV14 and TRBJ2-3): EAGVTQFPSHSVIEKGQTVTLRCDPISGHDNLYWYRRVMGKEIKFLLHFVKESKQDESGMPNNRFLAERTGGTYSTLKVQPAELEDSGVYFCASSQGPSSTDTQYFGPGTRLTVL.

This chain joins TRBV28 and TRBJ1-1, with D perhaps matching TRBD1 (5 bases). Trimming cost V 3 bases and J 0 bases, with 14 bases left between them. CDR1 and CDR2 from the germline V gene are MDHEN and SYDVKM. The CDR3 extends over 16 amino acids. The CDR3 DNA is TGTGCCAGCAGTTTTGGGGGGAGTAATATGAACACTGAAGCTTTCTTT. Protein product: CASSFGGSNMNTEAFF. The variable domain in full, with the rest retrieved from reference TRBV28 and TRBJ1-1, is DVKVTQSSRYLVKRTGEKVFLECVQDMDHENMFWYRQDPGLGLRLIYFSYDVKMKEKGDIPEGYSVSREKKERFSLILESASTNQTSMYLCASSFGGSNMNTEAFFGQGTRLTVV.

The chain combines TRBV20-1 with TRBJ1-1, with unresolved D. V was shortened by 3 bases and J by 7 bases, with 9 bases between the two germline ends. The V gene's germline CDR1 is DFQATT and CDR2 SNEGSKA (reference sequence). This CDR3 has 11 amino acids. CDR3 DNA sequence: TGCAGTGCTAGGCGTACACTTGAAGCTTTCTTT. Its protein product is CSARRTLEAFF.

The chain uses TRBV15 and TRBJ1-2; D possibly corresponds to TRBD1 (5 bases). CDR3 length: 15 amino acids. The V end was cut by 3 bases, the J end by 8 bases, with 19 bases between. The germline gives CDR1 LNHNV, CDR2 YYDKDF (reference sequence). The CDR3 sequence is CATSRALGTDWGYTF. DNA of the CDR3: TGTGCCACCAGCAGGGCCCTCGGGACCGACTGGGGCTACACCTTC.

This clone was observed once. The rearrangement joins TRBV27 to TRBJ2-1; D call uncertain. The CDR3 runs 13 residues. V was trimmed by 0 bases and J by 4 bases, leaving 4 bases between them. The germline V gene has CDR1 MNHEY and CDR2 SMNVEV (reference sequence). This chain's CDR3 is CASSLSRYNEQFF. The CDR3 DNA reads as TGTGCCAGCAGTTTATCCCGATACAATGAGCAGTTCTTC.

This clone was found once. The chain uses TRBV7-9 and TRBJ2-5; perhaps TRBD2 as D (8 bases). The CDR3 extends over 14 amino acids. Germline V CDR1 and CDR2: SEHNR, FQNEAQ (reference sequence). Trimming left V 5 bases short and J 6 bases short, with 16 bases between. In DNA, the CDR3 is TGTGCCAGCAGCCCGGGAGGGGGCGTAAAGACCCAGTACTTC. Protein: CASSPGGGVKTQYF.

The chain has TRBV4-1 and TRBJ1-2; D remains ambiguous. The CDR3 covers 14 residues. V was cut by 0 bases and J by 4 bases, with 9 bases left in between. From germline, CDR1 is MGHRA and CDR2 YSYEKL. The CDR3 spells CASSQEGTLYGYTF. The CDR3 coding sequence is TGCGCCAGCAGCCAAGAAGGCACCCTCTATGGCTACACCTTC.

The rearrangement joins TRBV4-2 to TRBJ2-7; a weak D match, TRBD2 (6 bases). Germline CDR1 LGHNA, CDR2 YNFKEQ. The V gene lost 3 bases and the J gene lost 5 bases, with 20 bases spanning the gap. The CDR3 has 16 residues. Written as DNA, the CDR3 is TGTGCCAGCAGCCACCCTCAATGGCGGGGCCAAAACGAGCAGTACTTC. Encoded protein: CASSHPQWRGQNEQYF.

V and J are TRBV4-3 and TRBJ1-1; 7 nucleotides line up with TRBD1. The germline V gene encodes CDR1 LGHNA and CDR2 YSLEER. V lost 3 bases to trimming and J lost 5 bases; unmatched junction nucleotides: 6. CDR3 length: 14 residues. The DNA for the CDR3 is TGCGCCAGCAGCCACGACAGGGCGAGTACTGAAGCTTTCTTT. Its translation: CASSHDRASTEAFF.

The chain combines TRBV30 with TRBJ1-6, with D perhaps matching TRBD1 (6 bases). V gave up 0 bases and J gave up 4 bases, with 13 bases separating them. Germline CDR1 is GTSNPN and CDR2 is SVGIG (reference sequence). This CDR3 has 16 amino acids. CDR3 protein: CAWSVLGARYNSPLHF. The CDR3 nucleotides are TGTGCCTGGAGTGTACTGGGGGCCCGGTATAATTCACCCCTCCACTTT.

The V call is TRBV7-9, the J call TRBJ2-1, with 13 bases matching TRBD2. Trimming at V came to 6 bases and at J to 14 bases, leaving 13 bases not matched to a gene. Germline V lookup: CDR1 SEHNR, CDR2 FQNEAQ (reference sequence). The CDR3 sequence is 15 residues long. The CDR3 DNA is TGTGCCAGCAGTCAAGAACTAGCGGGAGGGGAATATGAGTTCTTC. Translation: CASSQELAGGEYEFF.

The chain carries TRBV29-1 and TRBJ1-2; a weak D match, TRBD1 (6 bases). The germline CDR1 and CDR2 sequences are SQVTM and ANQGSEA. The ends were cut back, 8 bases at V and 0 bases at J, with 10 bases in the middle. The CDR3 runs 12 residues. CDR3 sequence: CSSQGTNYGYTF. In nucleotides, the CDR3 is TGCAGCAGCCAGGGGACTAACTATGGCTACACCTTC.

The J gene is TRBJ2-1, the V gene TRBV29-1, with D possibly being TRBD1 or TRBD2 (6 bases each). Germline values: CDR1 SQVTM, CDR2 ANQGSEA. This CDR3 has 16 amino acids. Trimming left V 1 base short and J 3 bases short, with 16 bases between. The DNA for the CDR3 is TGCAGCGTTGAAGGGGGGGCAGGTTTAGACTACAATGAGCAGTTCTTC. Its protein is CSVEGGAGLDYNEQFF.

V usage is TRBV12-5 and J usage is TRBJ1-6; D is possibly TRBD1 (5 bases). This CDR3 is 15 amino acids long. Trimming shortened V by 0 bases and J by 9 bases, and 12 bases separated the two germline ends. CDR1 is LGHNT, CDR2 FRNRAP, per germline. CDR3 coding DNA: TGTGCTAGTGGTTTGGTTGGGGGGAGCGGTTCACCCCTCCACTTT. This codes for CASGLVGGSGSPLHF.

The V call is TRBV6-4, the J call TRBJ2-1, with D tentatively TRBD2 (7 bases). V was clipped by 4 bases and J by 0 bases, with 22 bases between them. The CDR3 consists of 19 residues. In germline, CDR1 is MRHNA, CDR2 SNTAGT. CDR3 coding DNA: TGTGCCAGCAGTGTTGAATCCATATGGGGGGGGCACTCCTACAATGAGCAGTTCTTC. The encoded protein is CASSVESIWGGHSYNEQFF.

The rearrangement uses TRBV28 and TRBJ2-1, with D hard to call. V was cut by 3 bases and J by 3 bases, with 9 bases left in between. CDR1 is MDHEN and CDR2 is SYDVKM in the germline V gene. This CDR3 spans 14 amino acids. The CDR3 reads CASSFLDGYNEQFF. The CDR3 coding sequence is TGTGCCAGCAGTTTCTTGGACGGCTACAATGAGCAGTTCTTC.

This clone turned up a few times. The V call is TRBV7-2, the J call TRBJ1-2, with 10 bases aligning to TRBD1. The trim removed 5 bases at V and 4 bases at J, leaving 7 bases unmatched. The germline gives CDR1 SGHTA, CDR2 FQGNSA. The CDR3 extends over 15 amino acids. The CDR3 loop is CASSTSGTGVYGYTF. The CDR3 DNA follows: TGTGCCAGCAGCACCTCCGGGACAGGGGTCTATGGCTACACCTTC. Supplemented by reference TRBV7-2 and TRBJ1-2, the full variable domain reads GAGVSQSPSNKVTEKGKDVELRCDPISGHTALYWYRQSLGQGLEFLIYFQGNSAPDKSGLPSDRFSAERTGGSVSTLTIQRTQQEDSAVYLCASSTSGTGVYGYTFGSGTRLTVV.

The chain is built from TRBV3-1 (or the pseudogene TRBV3-2) and TRBJ2-2; D is unresolved. Germline V gene lookup returns CDR1 LGHDT and CDR2 YNNKEL (reference sequence). This CDR3 spans 14 amino acids. The V end was cut by 1 base, the J end by 4 bases, with 7 bases between. The CDR3 reads CASSQGGSTGELFF. In DNA form, the CDR3 reads TGTGCCAGCAGCCAAGGGGGTTCCACCGGGGAGCTGTTTTTT.